This TCR beta chain was captured by sequencing in a study of glioma-infiltrating T cells (dated by TCRdb to 2016 to 2017). Context from the whole study: The study sequenced TCR alpha- and beta-chain repertoires from glioma tissue, from non-neoplastic brain tissue and from matched peripheral blood mononuclear cells. To gauge divergence between tissue and blood T-cell populations, every tissue-infiltrating repertoire was compared against the peripheral blood repertoire from the same patient. The paired cohort comprised three low-grade glioma patients, 8 or 9 primary glioblastoma patients and three non-glioma patients contributing non-neoplastic brain tissue. The paper's findings and limits, for the study overall: Only a very small number of CDR3 sequences turned up in both tissue and blood, a result put down to high CDR3 diversity combined with limited sampling. The group comparisons were based on small numbers of patients: three non-neoplastic, three low-grade glioma and seven to nine glioblastoma patients. VJ-independent divergence between tissue and blood was found to be below expectation in non-neoplastic patients but above expectation in all gliomas, particularly low-grade gliomas.

This clonotype showed up many times. The clone's antigen remains unknown. Within one base of it there is no much larger clone, and no base qualities were kept. TCR alpha and beta CDR3 regions were amplified with the iRepertoire nested amplicon-rescue multiplex PCR (arm-PCR) platform from RNA. For one-step reverse transcription and amplification, about 95-450 ng of tissue mRNA or PBMC total RNA was used as input. Following bead purification, Illumina adapters were added by a secondary multiplex PCR, and the libraries were gel-purified between 200 and 400 bp. Demultiplexing relied on internal 6-nucleotide barcodes carried by the libraries. Sequencing of the libraries was done on an Illumina MiSeq using 2x220 or 2x250 nucleotide paired-end reads. Processing in the source paper ran as follows. FLASH 1.2.11 was used to merge paired reads, and BWA-MEM then aligned the reads to the GRCh37 human genome before TRA and TRB reads were extracted. V and J assignment used an IMGT-derived reference of cassette sequences and CDR3 motifs that included pseudogenes. Reads were translated in three frames, and productive CDR3s were defined as those with a C...FGXG motif and no stop codons. Unique combinations of V-J cassette pair and CDR3 amino acid sequence were defined as clonotypes. Reads were filtered by Hamming distance, with the threshold set by the sequence error rate of each sample in mapped regions. TCRdb passed the public sequencing reads through fastp at Q25 and MiXCR, retaining productive beta sequences. Rows are unified per CDR3 protein, each entry keeping the most common DNA and genes. TCRdb, not the original authors, processed these V and J calls. The sample table records about 99,000 distinct CDR3 sequences; under 30% of these occur just once. The ten biggest clones cover 44% of the sample.

The sequencing input was glioma tissue, nonneoplastic brain tissue, or PBMCs (not recorded which). The TCR was taken from a human donor with low-grade glioma or glioblastoma, undergoing nonglioma brain surgery, or in good health (not recorded which).

The DNA is as follows: TGTGCCAGCAGTTTACCAGCGAACACCGGGGAGCTGTTTTTT. This yields the protein CASSLPANTGELFF. This chain is built from TRBV28 and TRBJ2-2; a confident D gene designation cannot be given. At the junction V is shortened by 2 bases and J by 0 bases, with 4 bases in between. CDR1 MDHEN and CDR2 SYDVKM are derived from the germline V gene. The CDR3 runs 14 residues from the cysteine to the phenylalanine. Only the CDR3 region is kept as DNA, spanning 42 bases read in frame from base 1.